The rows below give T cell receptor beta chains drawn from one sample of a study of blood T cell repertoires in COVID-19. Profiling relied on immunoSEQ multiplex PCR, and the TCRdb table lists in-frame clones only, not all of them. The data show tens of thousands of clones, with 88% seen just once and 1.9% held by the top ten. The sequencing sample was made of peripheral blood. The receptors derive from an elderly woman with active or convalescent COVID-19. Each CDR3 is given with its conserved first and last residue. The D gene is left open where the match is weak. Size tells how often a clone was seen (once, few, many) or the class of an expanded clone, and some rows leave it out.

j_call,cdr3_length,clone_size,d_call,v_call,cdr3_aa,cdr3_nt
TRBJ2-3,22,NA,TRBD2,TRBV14,CASSQEGPPTSGRAFFADTQYF,TGTGCCAGCAGCCAAGAAGGCCCGCCGACTAGCGGGAGGGCCTTTTTCGCAGATACGCAGTATTTT
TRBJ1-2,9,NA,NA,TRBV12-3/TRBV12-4,CASSSEQTF,TGTGCCAGCAGTTCGGAGCAAACCTTC
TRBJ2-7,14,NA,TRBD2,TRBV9,CASSVGGLEYEQYF,TGTGCCAGCAGCGTAGGGGGACTAGAGTACGAGCAGTACTTC
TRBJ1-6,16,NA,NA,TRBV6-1,CASSEAPPAGNSPLHF,TGTGCCAGCAGTGAAGCGCCCCCTGCGGGTAATTCACCCCTCCACTTT
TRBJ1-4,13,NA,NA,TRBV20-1,CSASGGPLEKLFF,TGCAGTGCTAGTGGGGGGCCTTTGGAAAAACTGTTTTTT
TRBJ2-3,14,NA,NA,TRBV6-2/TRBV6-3,CASSSPPRADTQYF,TGTGCCAGCAGTTCCCCACCGCGGGCAGATACGCAGTATTTT
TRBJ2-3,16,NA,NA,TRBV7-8,CASSLARVGLADTQYF,TGTGCCAGCAGCTTAGCGCGAGTAGGACTGGCAGATACGCAGTATTTT
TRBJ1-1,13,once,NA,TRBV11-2,CASSFPGATEAFF,TGTGCCAGCAGCTTTCCAGGGGCTACTGAAGCTTTCTTT
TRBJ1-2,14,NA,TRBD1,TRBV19,CASSIGTGSYGYTF,TGTGCCAGTAGTATTGGGACAGGGAGCTATGGCTACACCTTC
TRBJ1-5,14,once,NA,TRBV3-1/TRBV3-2,CASSPTGGNQPQHF,TGTGCCAGCAGCCCGACTGGAGGCAATCAGCCCCAGCATTTT
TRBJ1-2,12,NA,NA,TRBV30,CASSGINYGYTF,TGTGCCAGCTCGGGGATTAACTATGGCTACACCTTC
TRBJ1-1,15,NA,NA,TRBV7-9,CASSLRRTMNTEAFF,TGTGCCAGCAGCTTAAGGAGAACGATGAACACTGAAGCTTTCTTT
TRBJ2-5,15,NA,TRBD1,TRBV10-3,CAIRSDREAQETQYF,TGTGCCATCAGATCGGACAGGGAGGCCCAAGAGACCCAGTACTTC
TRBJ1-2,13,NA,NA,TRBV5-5,CASTLGGNYGYTF,TGTGCCAGCACCCTCGGGGGGAACTATGGCTACACCTTC
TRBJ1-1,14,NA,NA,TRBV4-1,CASSQVIRYTEAFF,TGCGCCAGCAGCCAAGTAATCAGGTACACTGAAGCTTTCTTT
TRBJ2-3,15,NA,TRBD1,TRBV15,CATSRDQGATDTQYF,TGTGCCACCAGCAGAGATCAGGGGGCAACAGATACGCAGTATTTT
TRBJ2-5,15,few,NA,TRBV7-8,CASSFADSFQETQYF,TGTGCCAGCAGCTTTGCCGACAGCTTCCAAGAGACCCAGTACTTC
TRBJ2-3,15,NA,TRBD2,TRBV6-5,CASSTTSDLTDTQYF,TGTGCCAGCAGTACGACTAGCGACCTCACAGATACGCAGTATTTT
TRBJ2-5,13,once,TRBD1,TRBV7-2,CASRGTGKETQYF,TGTGCCAGCAGGGGGACAGGGAAAGAGACCCAGTACTTC
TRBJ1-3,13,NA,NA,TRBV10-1,CATRREAGNTIYF,TGCGCCACCAGACGGGAAGCTGGAAACACCATATATTTT
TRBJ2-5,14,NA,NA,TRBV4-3,CASSQGGGRETQYF,TGCGCCAGCAGCCAAGGGGGGGGCCGAGAGACCCAGTACTTC
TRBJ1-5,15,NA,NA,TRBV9,CASSVAPDLGGPQHF,TGTGCCAGCAGCGTAGCTCCCGACCTCGGAGGGCCCCAGCATTTT
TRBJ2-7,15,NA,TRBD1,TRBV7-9,CASKDPGTGSSEQYF,TGTGCCAGCAAAGACCCCGGGACAGGGTCCAGCGAGCAGTACTTC
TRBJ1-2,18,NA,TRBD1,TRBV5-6,CASSLRSGQGFSNYGYTF,TGTGCCAGCAGCTTGAGATCGGGACAGGGCTTCAGTAACTATGGCTACACCTTC
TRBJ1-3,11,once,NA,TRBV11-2,CASSLTDTIYF,TGTGCCAGCAGCTTAACGGACACCATATATTTT
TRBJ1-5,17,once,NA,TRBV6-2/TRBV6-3,CASSYPQGRLNNQPQHF,TGTGCCAGCAGTTACCCGCAGGGAAGGCTTAACAATCAGCCCCAGCATTTT
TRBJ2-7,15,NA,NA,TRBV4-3,CASSQGDYGVYEQYF,TGCGCCAGCAGCCAAGGAGATTACGGGGTCTACGAGCAGTACTTC
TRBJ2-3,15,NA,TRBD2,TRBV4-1,CASKLAGVGTDTQYF,TGCGCCAGCAAACTAGCGGGAGTTGGCACAGATACGCAGTATTTT
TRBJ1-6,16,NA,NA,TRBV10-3,CAISESQGRANSPLHF,TGTGCCATCAGTGAGTCACAGGGAAGGGCTAATTCACCCCTCCACTTT
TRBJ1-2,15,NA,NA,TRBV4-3,CASSQDLTDTYGYTF,TGCGCCAGCAGCCAAGATCTGACAGATACCTATGGCTACACCTTC
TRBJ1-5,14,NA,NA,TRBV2,CASSDVRGNQPQHF,TGTGCCAGCAGTGATGTGCGAGGAAATCAGCCCCAGCATTTT
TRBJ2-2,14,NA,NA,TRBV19,CASRGRGGTGELFF,TGTGCCAGTAGAGGCCGAGGTGGGACCGGGGAGCTGTTTTTT
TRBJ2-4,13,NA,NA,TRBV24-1,CATSGAGWDIQYF,TGTGCCACCAGTGGTGCAGGGTGGGACATTCAGTACTTC